A selection of T cell receptor beta chains follows, all from one sample in a study of blood T cell repertoires in COVID-19. The assay was immunoSEQ multiplex PCR, and TCRdb's table has in-frame clones only and misses some. Of fewer than 450,000 clones in the sample, roughly 86% were seen once. Sample: peripheral blood. The receptors stem from a woman between 65 and 79 years old with COVID-19, enrolled during active disease. The CDR3 runs from the conserved cysteine through the conserved F or W. Each record gives: CDR3 protein, CDR3 DNA, D gene, V gene, clone size, J gene. D genes are given only for firm matches. Size values are once, few and many counts, or a class for expanded clones, and some rows have none.

cdr3_aa: CASSLKQGETQYF; cdr3_nt: TGTGCCAGCAGCTTAAAACAGGGGGAGACCCAGTACTTC; d_call: TRBD1; v_call: TRBV7-3; clone_size: few; j_call: TRBJ2-5
cdr3_aa: CSAGDSGANVLTF; cdr3_nt: TGCAGCGCCGGGGACTCTGGGGCCAACGTCCTGACTTTC; d_call: -; v_call: TRBV29-1; clone_size: few; j_call: TRBJ2-6
cdr3_aa: CASRGAITDTQYF; cdr3_nt: TGTGCCAGCAGGGGGGCGATCACAGATACGCAGTATTTT; d_call: -; v_call: TRBV2; clone_size: once; j_call: TRBJ2-3
cdr3_aa: CASSQEGGADNQPQHF; cdr3_nt: TGCGCCAGCAGCCAAGAGGGGGGGGCGGACAATCAGCCCCAGCATTTT; d_call: -; v_call: TRBV4-1; clone_size: -; j_call: TRBJ1-5
cdr3_aa: CASNLGSEAFF; cdr3_nt: TGTGCCAGCAACCTGGGGAGTGAAGCTTTCTTT; d_call: -; v_call: TRBV2; clone_size: -; j_call: TRBJ1-1
cdr3_aa: CASSLGQGEGYTF; cdr3_nt: TGCGCCAGCAGCCTGGGACAGGGAGAAGGCTACACCTTC; d_call: TRBD1; v_call: TRBV5-1; clone_size: -; j_call: TRBJ1-2
cdr3_aa: CASSFKRGHTGELFF; cdr3_nt: TGTGCCAGCAGCTTCAAGAGAGGCCACACCGGGGAGCTGTTTTTT; d_call: -; v_call: TRBV5-4; clone_size: -; j_call: TRBJ2-2
cdr3_aa: CASSGQGAYEQYF; cdr3_nt: TGTGCCAGCTCGGGACAGGGGGCGTACGAGCAGTACTTC; d_call: TRBD1; v_call: TRBV18; clone_size: -; j_call: TRBJ2-7
cdr3_aa: CASSPGTGPETQYF; cdr3_nt: TGTGCCAGCAGCCCGGGGACAGGCCCGGAGACCCAGTACTTC; d_call: TRBD1; v_call: TRBV9; clone_size: -; j_call: TRBJ2-5
cdr3_aa: CAIGGGAGYGYTF; cdr3_nt: TGTGCCATTGGAGGGGGCGCGGGGTATGGCTACACCTTC; d_call: TRBD1; v_call: TRBV28; clone_size: once; j_call: TRBJ1-2
cdr3_aa: CASSTRQGWGELFF; cdr3_nt: TGTGCCAGCAGCACCCGACAGGGCTGGGGGGAGCTGTTTTTT; d_call: TRBD1; v_call: TRBV11-2; clone_size: -; j_call: TRBJ2-2
cdr3_aa: CASSSPQWRTLHF; cdr3_nt: TGTGCCAGCAGCTCGCCGCAGTGGAGGACCCTCCACTTT; d_call: -; v_call: TRBV6-5; clone_size: -; j_call: TRBJ1-6
cdr3_aa: CASSLEGPGTAYF; cdr3_nt: TGCGCCAGCAGCTTGGAGGGCCCCGGGACTGCATACTTC; d_call: -; v_call: TRBV5-1; clone_size: -; j_call: TRBJ2-5
cdr3_aa: CASSLGGSSTDTQYF; cdr3_nt: TGTGCCAGCAGCCTCGGGGGATCTAGCACAGATACGCAGTATTTT; d_call: -; v_call: TRBV5-4; clone_size: once; j_call: TRBJ2-3
cdr3_aa: CASSPDRGRNTEAFF; cdr3_nt: TGTGCCAGCAGCCCAGACAGGGGGCGGAACACTGAAGCTTTCTTT; d_call: TRBD1; v_call: TRBV13; clone_size: -; j_call: TRBJ1-1
cdr3_aa: CASSARGALGETQYF; cdr3_nt: TGTGCCAGCAGTGCCCGGGGGGCCCTCGGAGAGACCCAGTACTTC; d_call: -; v_call: TRBV2; clone_size: -; j_call: TRBJ2-5
cdr3_aa: CASSVESRSYEQYF; cdr3_nt: TGTGCCAGCAGCGTAGAATCTCGCTCCTACGAGCAGTACTTC; d_call: -; v_call: TRBV9; clone_size: -; j_call: TRBJ2-7
cdr3_aa: CAWSQLGQGANRSSYEQYF; cdr3_nt: TGTGCCTGGAGCCAATTGGGACAGGGGGCGAATAGGAGCTCCTACGAGCAGTACTTC; d_call: TRBD1; v_call: TRBV30; clone_size: -; j_call: TRBJ2-7
cdr3_aa: CASSPPEGIGNQPQHF; cdr3_nt: TGTGCCAGCTCACCACCGGAGGGGATAGGCAATCAGCCCCAGCATTTT; d_call: -; v_call: TRBV18; clone_size: -; j_call: TRBJ1-5
cdr3_aa: CASRGPTNRVTNEQFF; cdr3_nt: TGTGCCAGTCGCGGACCTACAAACAGGGTTACAAATGAGCAGTTCTTC; d_call: -; v_call: TRBV19; clone_size: -; j_call: TRBJ2-1
cdr3_aa: CASSLGLQFSGANVLTF; cdr3_nt: TGTGCCAGCAGTTTAGGCCTCCAGTTCTCTGGGGCCAACGTCCTGACTTTC; d_call: -; v_call: TRBV27; clone_size: -; j_call: TRBJ2-6
cdr3_aa: CASSLGGYGYTF; cdr3_nt: TGTGCCAGCAGTTTGGGGGGCTATGGCTACACCTTC; d_call: -; v_call: TRBV6-5; clone_size: -; j_call: TRBJ1-2
cdr3_aa: CASSDPQGGSNQPQHF; cdr3_nt: TGCGCCAGCAGTGATCCACAGGGTGGAAGCAATCAGCCCCAGCATTTT; d_call: -; v_call: TRBV10-2; clone_size: -; j_call: TRBJ1-5
cdr3_aa: CASSSTGRLFF; cdr3_nt: TGTGCCAGCAGCTCGACAGGCAGGCTGTTTTTT; d_call: -; v_call: TRBV11-2; clone_size: -; j_call: TRBJ1-4
cdr3_aa: CATSDDRNQPQHF; cdr3_nt: TGTGCCACCAGTGACGACAGAAATCAGCCCCAGCATTTT; d_call: -; v_call: TRBV24-1; clone_size: -; j_call: TRBJ1-5
cdr3_aa: CATSARWSAEAFF; cdr3_nt: TGTGCCACCAGTGCCCGCTGGAGCGCTGAAGCTTTCTTT; d_call: -; v_call: TRBV24-1; clone_size: -; j_call: TRBJ1-1
cdr3_aa: CASSLGTGGGNEQFF; cdr3_nt: TGTGCCAGCAGTCTCGGGACAGGGGGAGGCAATGAGCAGTTCTTC; d_call: TRBD1; v_call: TRBV27; clone_size: -; j_call: TRBJ2-1
cdr3_aa: CASSTSRYNEQFF; cdr3_nt: TGTGCCAGTAGTACTTCTAGGTACAATGAGCAGTTCTTC; d_call: -; v_call: TRBV19; clone_size: -; j_call: TRBJ2-1
cdr3_aa: CASSYRDRGPYEQYF; cdr3_nt: TGTGCCAGCAGTTACAGGGACAGGGGGCCTTACGAGCAGTACTTC; d_call: TRBD1; v_call: TRBV6-5; clone_size: -; j_call: TRBJ2-7
cdr3_aa: CASSYSQGYQETQYF; cdr3_nt: TGTGCCAGCAGTTACTCGCAGGGGTACCAAGAGACCCAGTACTTC; d_call: -; v_call: TRBV6-5; clone_size: -; j_call: TRBJ2-5
cdr3_aa: CASSYSTGNTGELFF; cdr3_nt: TGTGCCAGCAGTTACTCGACAGGGAACACCGGGGAGCTGTTTTTT; d_call: -; v_call: TRBV6-5; clone_size: -; j_call: TRBJ2-2
cdr3_aa: CASSDRTGGETQYF; cdr3_nt: TGTGCCAGCAGTGATAGGACAGGGGGGGAGACCCAGTACTTC; d_call: TRBD1; v_call: TRBV2; clone_size: -; j_call: TRBJ2-5
cdr3_aa: CASSLLRGDYGYTF; cdr3_nt: TGTGCCAGCAGCTTATTAAGGGGGGACTACGGCTACACCTTC; d_call: -; v_call: TRBV7-9; clone_size: few; j_call: TRBJ1-2
cdr3_aa: CASSLVGQGSSPLHF; cdr3_nt: TGTGCCAGCAGCTTAGTAGGGCAGGGCAGTTCACCCCTCCACTTT; d_call: -; v_call: TRBV7-6; clone_size: once; j_call: TRBJ1-6
cdr3_aa: CSALRTGGFTEAFF; cdr3_nt: TGCAGCGCTCTGCGGACAGGGGGGTTCACTGAAGCTTTCTTT; d_call: TRBD1; v_call: TRBV29-1; clone_size: -; j_call: TRBJ1-1
cdr3_aa: CASSPGTGNEKLFF; cdr3_nt: TGTGCCAGCAGCCCGGGGACAGGGAATGAAAAACTGTTTTTT; d_call: TRBD1; v_call: TRBV11-2; clone_size: few; j_call: TRBJ1-4
cdr3_aa: CASSLRAGGRFETQYF; cdr3_nt: TGTGCCAGCAGCTTACGGGCGGGGGGGCGTTTTGAGACCCAGTACTTC; d_call: TRBD2; v_call: TRBV7-2; clone_size: -; j_call: TRBJ2-5
cdr3_aa: CASSHSSGTGEQFF; cdr3_nt: TGCGCCAGCAGCCATTCTTCAGGGACTGGTGAGCAGTTCTTC; d_call: -; v_call: TRBV4-3; clone_size: -; j_call: TRBJ2-1
cdr3_aa: CASSPQRGLQETQYF; cdr3_nt: TGTGCCAGCAGTCCCCAGCGGGGCCTACAAGAGACCCAGTACTTC; d_call: TRBD2; v_call: TRBV5-4; clone_size: -; j_call: TRBJ2-5
cdr3_aa: CASSEPGQGGSEQYF; cdr3_nt: TGTGCCAGCAGCGAACCGGGACAGGGGGGTTCGGAGCAGTACTTC; d_call: TRBD1; v_call: TRBV5-4; clone_size: -; j_call: TRBJ2-7
cdr3_aa: CASNGPSNTEAFF; cdr3_nt: TGTGCCAGCAATGGGCCATCGAACACTGAAGCTTTCTTT; d_call: -; v_call: TRBV6-4; clone_size: -; j_call: TRBJ1-1
cdr3_aa: CSVGVRQGEKLFF; cdr3_nt: TGCAGCGTTGGGGTAAGGCAGGGCGAAAAACTGTTTTTT; d_call: -; v_call: TRBV29-1; clone_size: -; j_call: TRBJ1-4
cdr3_aa: CASSGPGQGGEKLFF; cdr3_nt: TGTGCCAGCAGCGGACCGGGACAGGGGGGTGAAAAACTGTTTTTT; d_call: TRBD1; v_call: TRBV7-9; clone_size: -; j_call: TRBJ1-4
cdr3_aa: CASSLTGGGQPQHF; cdr3_nt: TGTGCCAGCAGTCTTACAGGGGGCGGTCAGCCCCAGCATTTT; d_call: TRBD1; v_call: TRBV7-2; clone_size: -; j_call: TRBJ1-5
cdr3_aa: CASSLSVSGSSYNEQFF; cdr3_nt: TGCGCCAGCAGCTTGTCAGTTTCGGGGAGCTCCTACAATGAGCAGTTCTTC; d_call: -; v_call: TRBV5-1; clone_size: few; j_call: TRBJ2-1
cdr3_aa: CASSQHGTADEQYF; cdr3_nt: TGTGCCAGCAGCCAACATGGGACAGCGGACGAGCAGTACTTC; d_call: TRBD1; v_call: TRBV14; clone_size: -; j_call: TRBJ2-7
cdr3_aa: CASSIAGNEQFF; cdr3_nt: TGTGCCAGTAGTATTGCAGGCAATGAGCAGTTCTTC; d_call: -; v_call: TRBV19; clone_size: once; j_call: TRBJ2-1
cdr3_aa: CASSFRVTEAFF; cdr3_nt: TGTGCCAGCAGCTTCAGGGTCACTGAAGCTTTCTTT; d_call: -; v_call: TRBV7-3; clone_size: -; j_call: TRBJ1-1
cdr3_aa: CASSPHDYNTEAFF; cdr3_nt: TGCGCCAGCAGCCCGCACGACTACAACACTGAAGCTTTCTTT; d_call: -; v_call: TRBV4-1; clone_size: -; j_call: TRBJ1-1
cdr3_aa: CASSVQGGNTEAFF; cdr3_nt: TGCGCCAGCAGCGTTCAGGGTGGGAACACTGAAGCTTTCTTT; d_call: -; v_call: TRBV5-1; clone_size: -; j_call: TRBJ1-1
cdr3_aa: CATSVREGTGGYNSPLHF; cdr3_nt: TGTGCCACCAGCGTACGAGAGGGGACAGGGGGGTATAATTCACCCCTCCACTTT; d_call: TRBD1; v_call: TRBV15; clone_size: once; j_call: TRBJ1-6
cdr3_aa: CATRGRTGGREPQHF; cdr3_nt: TGTGCCACTCGAGGGAGGACAGGGGGCAGGGAGCCCCAGCATTTT; d_call: TRBD1; v_call: TRBV28; clone_size: -; j_call: TRBJ1-5
cdr3_aa: CASSQPKRGGEQYF; cdr3_nt: TGTGCCAGCAGCCAACCTAAAAGGGGGGGCGAGCAGTACTTC; d_call: -; v_call: TRBV3-1/TRBV3-2; clone_size: -; j_call: TRBJ2-7
cdr3_aa: CASSPVLNNEQFF; cdr3_nt: TGTGCCAGCTCACCAGTACTCAACAATGAGCAGTTCTTC; d_call: -; v_call: TRBV18; clone_size: -; j_call: TRBJ2-1